This T cell receptor beta chain comes out of a study of identical twins. The CDR3 extends over 14 amino acids. The germline CDR1 and CDR2 sequences are DFQATT and SNEGSKA (reference sequence). Trimming left V 0 bases short and J 1 base short, with 8 bases between. All donors comprised healthy Caucasians. A universal primer binding site was introduced by template switching. The final cDNA contained unique molecular identifiers. TCRdb re-called the 5' RACE reads with MiXCR, one entry per CDR3 protein. This sample yields fewer than 500,000 distinct CDR3 sequences, of which 20% to 25% are seen a single time; approximately 2.9% belongs to the top ten. These data were likewise used in another study, on T cells expressing NK-cell markers.

V is TRBV20-1 and J is TRBJ2-3; D is possibly TRBD2 (6 bases). Material: CD4+ T cells sorted from blood. The TCR was taken from a woman aged 18-30 years in good health. The chain's CDR3 is CSARDPSGTDTQYF. CDR3 bases: TGCAGTGCTAGAGATCCTAGCGGCACAGATACGCAGTATTTT.